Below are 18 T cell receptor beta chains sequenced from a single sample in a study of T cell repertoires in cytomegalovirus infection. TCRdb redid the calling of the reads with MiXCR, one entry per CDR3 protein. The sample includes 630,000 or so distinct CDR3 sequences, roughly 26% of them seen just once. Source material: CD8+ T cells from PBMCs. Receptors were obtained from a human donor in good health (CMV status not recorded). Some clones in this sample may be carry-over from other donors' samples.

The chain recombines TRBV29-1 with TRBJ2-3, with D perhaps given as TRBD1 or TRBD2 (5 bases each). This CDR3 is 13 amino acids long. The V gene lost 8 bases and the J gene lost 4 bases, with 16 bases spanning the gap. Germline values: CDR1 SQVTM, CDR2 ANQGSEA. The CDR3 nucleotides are TGCAGCACCCGGGGCCCAAACGCAGATACGCAGTATTTT. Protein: CSTRGPNADTQYF.

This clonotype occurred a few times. CDR3 region: CASSLEQGWGTEAFF. As DNA, the CDR3 is TGTGCCAGCAGCCTAGAACAGGGCTGGGGCACTGAAGCTTTCTTT. V is TRBV7-6 and J is TRBJ1-1; a weak D match, TRBD1 (6 bases). This CDR3 is built from 15 residues. CDR1 SGHVS and CDR2 FNYEAQ come from the germline V gene. V was trimmed by 5 bases and J by 4 bases, leaving 17 bases between them.

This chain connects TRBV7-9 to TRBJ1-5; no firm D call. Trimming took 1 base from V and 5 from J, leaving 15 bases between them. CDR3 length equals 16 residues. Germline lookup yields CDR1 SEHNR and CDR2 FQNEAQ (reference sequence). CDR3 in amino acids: CASSLVGSGLDQPQHF. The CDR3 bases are TGTGCCAGCAGCTTAGTAGGTTCCGGGCTCGATCAGCCCCAGCATTTT.

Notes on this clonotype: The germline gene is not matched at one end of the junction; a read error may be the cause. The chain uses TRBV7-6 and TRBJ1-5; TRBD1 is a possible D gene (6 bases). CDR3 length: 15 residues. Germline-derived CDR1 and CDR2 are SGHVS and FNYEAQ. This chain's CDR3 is CVSSLYSGAEQPQHF. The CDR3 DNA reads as TGTGTCAGCAGCTTGTATTCGGGGGCGGAACAGCCCCAGCATTTT. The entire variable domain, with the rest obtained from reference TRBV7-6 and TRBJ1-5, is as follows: GAGVSQSPRYKVTKRGQDVALRCDPISGHVSLYWYRQALGQGPEFLTYFNYEAQQDKSGLPNDRFSAERPEGSISTLTIQRTEQRDSAMYRCVSSLYSGAEQPQHFGDGTRLSIL.

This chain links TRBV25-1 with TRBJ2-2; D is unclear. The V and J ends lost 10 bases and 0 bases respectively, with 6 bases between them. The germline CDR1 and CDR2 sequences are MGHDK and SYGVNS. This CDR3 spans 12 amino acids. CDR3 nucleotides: TGTGCCACCTGGGCGAACACCGGGGAGCTGTTTTTT. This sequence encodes CATWANTGELFF.

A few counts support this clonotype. CDR3 region: CASSRLQLNTEAFF. The CDR3 bases are TGTGCCAGCAGCCGACTGCAGCTGAACACTGAAGCTTTCTTT. The chain carries TRBV14 and TRBJ1-1; D uncertain. The germline CDR1 and CDR2 sequences are SGHDN and FVKESK. V lost 4 bases, J lost 0 bases, and 9 bases lay in between. The CDR3 has 14 amino acids.

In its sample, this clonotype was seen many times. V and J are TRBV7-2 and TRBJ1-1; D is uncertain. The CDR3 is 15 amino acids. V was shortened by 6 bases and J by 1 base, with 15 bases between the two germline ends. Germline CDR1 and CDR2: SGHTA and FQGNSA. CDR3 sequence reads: CASRRLSSKNTEAFF. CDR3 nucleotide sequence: TGTGCCAGCAGGCGCCTCAGCTCTAAGAACACTGAAGCTTTCTTT. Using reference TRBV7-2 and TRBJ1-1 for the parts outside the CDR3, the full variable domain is GAGVSQSPSNKVTEKGKDVELRCDPISGHTALYWYRQSLGQGLEFLIYFQGNSAPDKSGLPSDRFSAERTGGSVSTLTIQRTQQEDSAVYLCASRRLSSKNTEAFFGQGTRLTVV.

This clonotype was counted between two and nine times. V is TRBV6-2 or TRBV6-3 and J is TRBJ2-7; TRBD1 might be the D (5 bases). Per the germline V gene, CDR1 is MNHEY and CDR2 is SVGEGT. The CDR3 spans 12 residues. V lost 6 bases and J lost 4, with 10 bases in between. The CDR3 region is CASRDTTYEQYV. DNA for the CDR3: TGTGCCAGCAGGGACACTACTTACGAGCAGTACGTC.

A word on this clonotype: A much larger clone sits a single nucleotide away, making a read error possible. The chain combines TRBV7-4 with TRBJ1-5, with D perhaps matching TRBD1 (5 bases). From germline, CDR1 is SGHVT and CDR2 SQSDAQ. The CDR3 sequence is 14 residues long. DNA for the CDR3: TGTGCCAGCAGCGCCGGGAGGGGCAATCAGCCCCAGCGTTTT. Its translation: CASSAGRGNQPQRF.

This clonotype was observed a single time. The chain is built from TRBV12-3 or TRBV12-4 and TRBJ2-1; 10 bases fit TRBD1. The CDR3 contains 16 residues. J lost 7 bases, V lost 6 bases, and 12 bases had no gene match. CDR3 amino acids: CASSPLGQGYVNEQFF. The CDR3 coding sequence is TGTGCCAGCAGCCCACTGGGACAGGGGTATGTGAATGAGCAGTTCTTC.

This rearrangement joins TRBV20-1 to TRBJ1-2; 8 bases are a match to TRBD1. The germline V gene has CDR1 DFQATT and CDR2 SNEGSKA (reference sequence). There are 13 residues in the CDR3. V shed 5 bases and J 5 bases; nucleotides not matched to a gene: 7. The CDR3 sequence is CSAETDREYGYTF. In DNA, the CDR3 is TGCAGTGCTGAAACGGACAGGGAATATGGCTACACCTTC.

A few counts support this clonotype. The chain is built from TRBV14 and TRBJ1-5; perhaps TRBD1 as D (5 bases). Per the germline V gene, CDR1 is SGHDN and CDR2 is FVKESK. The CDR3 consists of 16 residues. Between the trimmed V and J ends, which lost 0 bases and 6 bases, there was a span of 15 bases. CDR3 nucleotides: TGTGCCAGCAGCCAAGATGGGACTTTAGGGAGTCAGCCCCAGCATTTT. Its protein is CASSQDGTLGSQPQHF.

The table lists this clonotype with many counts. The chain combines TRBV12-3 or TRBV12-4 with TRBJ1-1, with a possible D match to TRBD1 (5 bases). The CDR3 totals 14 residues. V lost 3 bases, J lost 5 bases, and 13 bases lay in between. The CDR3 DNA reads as TGTGCCAGCAGTTTCGAGGGGAGGGTAACTGAAGCTTTCTTT. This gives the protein CASSFEGRVTEAFF.

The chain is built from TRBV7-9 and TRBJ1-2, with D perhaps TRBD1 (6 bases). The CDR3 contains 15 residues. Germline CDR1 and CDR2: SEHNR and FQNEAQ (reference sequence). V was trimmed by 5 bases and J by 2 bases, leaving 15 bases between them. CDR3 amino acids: CASSKAQGRNYGYTF. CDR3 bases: TGTGCCAGCAGCAAAGCCCAGGGGCGGAACTATGGCTACACCTTC.

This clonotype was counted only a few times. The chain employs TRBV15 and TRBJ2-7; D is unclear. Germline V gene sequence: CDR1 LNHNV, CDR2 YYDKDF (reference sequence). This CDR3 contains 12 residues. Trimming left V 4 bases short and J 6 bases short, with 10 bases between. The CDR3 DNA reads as TGTGCCACCAGCAAAACCTTTTCCGAGCAGTACTTC. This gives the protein CATSKTFSEQYF.

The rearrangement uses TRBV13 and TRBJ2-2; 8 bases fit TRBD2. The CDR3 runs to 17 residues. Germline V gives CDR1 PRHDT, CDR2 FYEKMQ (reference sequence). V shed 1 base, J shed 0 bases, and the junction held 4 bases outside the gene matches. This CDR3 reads CASSLALRGANTGELFF. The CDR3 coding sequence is TGTGCCAGCAGCTTAGCCCTGCGGGGGGCGAACACCGGGGAGCTGTTTTTT.

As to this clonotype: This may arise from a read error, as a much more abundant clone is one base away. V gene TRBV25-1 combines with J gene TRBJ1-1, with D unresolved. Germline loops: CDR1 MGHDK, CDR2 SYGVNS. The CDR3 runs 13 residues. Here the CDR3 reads CTSSESGNTEAFF. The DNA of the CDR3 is TGTACCAGCAGTGAATCCGGGAACACTGAAGCTTTCTTT.

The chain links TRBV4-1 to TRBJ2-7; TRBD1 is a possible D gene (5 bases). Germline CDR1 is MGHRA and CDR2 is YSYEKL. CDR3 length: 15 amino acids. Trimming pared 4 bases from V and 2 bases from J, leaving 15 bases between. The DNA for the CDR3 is TGCGCCAGCAGCCGAGAAGCAGGGTCAACCTACGAGCAGTACGTC. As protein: CASSREAGSTYEQYV.